A single sample is the source of the 13 T cell receptor beta chains below, sequenced in a study of blood T cell repertoires in COVID-19. TCRdb keeps only in-frame clones here, not all; method: immunoSEQ multiplex PCR. The table lists around 50,000 clones, 84% of them singletons. The material sequenced was peripheral blood. All receptors come from a human donor in a cohort sampled during active COVID-19.

The V call is TRBV11-3, the J call TRBJ1-6; D is unresolved. The CDR3 is 13 residues long. Germline loops: CDR1 SGHNT, CDR2 YENEEA. V was clipped by 4 bases and J by 7 bases, with 8 bases between them. The CDR3 sequence: CASSSAGNSPLHF. CDR3 nucleotide sequence: TGTGCCAGCAGCTCCGCAGGAAATTCACCCCTCCACTTT. Complete variable domain (other parts from reference TRBV11-3 and TRBJ1-6): EAGVVQSPRYKIIEKKQPVAFWCNPISGHNTLYWYLQNLGQGPELLIRYENEEAVDDSQLPKDRFSAERLKGVDSTLKIQPAELGDSAVYLCASSSAGNSPLHFGNGTRLTVT.

V is TRBV10-1 and J is TRBJ2-5; 7 bases align to TRBD2. Unmatched junction bases numbered 15, after V lost 6 bases and J lost 5 bases. This CDR3 is built from 16 residues. Germline values: CDR1 WNHNN, CDR2 SYGVQD (reference sequence). CDR3 nucleotide sequence: TGCGCCAGCAGCGAACCAGGGACGGGAGGCGTCGAGACCCAGTACTTC. It codes for CASSEPGTGGVETQYF.

The chain joins TRBV28 to TRBJ2-3; 12 bases match TRBD2. Germline CDR1 and CDR2: MDHEN and SYDVKM. Unmatched junction bases numbered 9, after V lost 5 bases and J lost 9 bases. The CDR3 covers 15 residues. CDR3 sequence (DNA): TGTGCCAGCAGTCCCTCCGGACTAGCGGGGCGGACGCAGTATTTT. It encodes CASSPSGLAGRTQYF.

The chain uses TRBV7-2 and TRBJ2-2, with TRBD2 identical over 7 bases. The CDR3 spans 15 residues. V was clipped by 8 bases and J by 1 base; unmatched bases: 7. Germline V lookup: CDR1 SGHTA, CDR2 FQGNSA. The CDR3 reads CASWGGGLNTGELFF. Written as DNA, the CDR3 is TGTGCCAGCTGGGGGGGAGGGCTGAACACCGGGGAGCTGTTTTTT.

The CDR3 DNA is TGTGCCAGCAGTTTTTCCGGGGGATACACCGGGGAGCTGTTTTTT. Its protein product is CASSFSGGYTGELFF. The chain uses TRBV6-2 or TRBV6-3 and TRBJ2-2, with a possible D match to TRBD2 (6 bases). Germline CDR1 is MNHEY and CDR2 is SVGEGT. The CDR3 length is 15 residues. V was clipped by 4 bases and J by 3 bases, with 12 bases between them.

The J gene is TRBJ1-5, the V gene TRBV30; maybe TRBD1 (5 bases). V shed 2 bases and J shed 4 bases, with 15 bases lying between them. Germline assignment: CDR1 GTSNPN and CDR2 SVGIG (reference sequence). This CDR3 comprises 15 residues. CDR3 loop: CAWSPTGERNQPQHF. The CDR3 region has the DNA TGTGCCTGGAGTCCTACGGGGGAACGGAATCAGCCCCAGCATTTT.

The rearrangement links TRBV3-1 (or the pseudogene TRBV3-2) to TRBJ2-5, with D possibly matching TRBD2 (5 bases). The CDR3 spans 11 residues. Germline-derived CDR1 and CDR2 are LGHDT and YNNKEL (reference sequence). V lost 4 bases, J lost 5 bases, and 5 bases lay in between. This CDR3 is CASSPGETQYF. CDR3 coding DNA: TGTGCCAGCAGCCCGGGGGAGACCCAGTACTTC.

The V gene is TRBV9, the J gene TRBJ2-1; 11 nucleotides line up with TRBD2. The CDR3 contains 15 residues. The ends lost 0 bases at V and 6 bases at J; junction bases unmatched: 2. Germline CDR1 SGDLS, CDR2 YYNGEE. CDR3 region: CASSVELAGANEQFF. CDR3 nucleotide sequence: TGTGCCAGCAGCGTAGAACTAGCGGGAGCCAATGAGCAGTTCTTC.

This clone came up many times. The chain has TRBV4-2 and TRBJ2-7; 9 bases are shared with TRBD2. CDR3 length: 15 residues. V trimming: 4 bases; J trimming: 2 bases; junction bases outside the gene matches: 6. Germline CDR1 LGHNA, CDR2 YNFKEQ. The CDR3 DNA reads as TGTGCCAGCAGCCTATCTAGCGGGGTCACCTACGAGCAGTACTTC. Translated, it gives CASSLSSGVTYEQYF.

CDR3 protein: CASRNSAKNIQYF. The CDR3 bases are TGTGCCAGCAGAAATAGCGCCAAAAACATTCAGTACTTC. The chain has TRBV7-2 and TRBJ2-4; D gene unclear. Trimming removed 6 bases from V and 1 base from J, with 7 bases in between. CDR3 size: 13 residues. From germline, CDR1 is SGHTA and CDR2 FQGNSA.

The V call is TRBV27, the J call TRBJ2-4; possibly TRBD1 for D (6 bases). Germline values: CDR1 MNHEY, CDR2 SMNVEV (reference sequence). CDR3 length: 19 amino acids. Deletions cut 4 bases from V and 0 bases from J, with 22 bases between. The CDR3 loop is CASSSKADPDSLAKNIQYF. The CDR3 nucleotides are TGTGCCAGCAGTTCTAAAGCGGACCCGGACAGCTTAGCCAAAAACATTCAGTACTTC.

The rearrangement uses TRBV19 and TRBJ2-7; 12 positions match TRBD1. Germline loops: CDR1 LNHDA, CDR2 SQIVND (reference sequence). This CDR3 comprises 16 residues. V trimming: 3 bases; J trimming: 0 bases; junction bases outside the gene matches: 3. The CDR3 loop is CASSIGGQGASYEQYF. In nucleotides, the CDR3 is TGTGCCAGTAGTATTGGGGGACAGGGGGCCTCCTACGAGCAGTACTTC. The variable domain in full, with the rest retrieved from reference TRBV19 and TRBJ2-7, is DGGITQSPKYLFRKEGQNVTLSCEQNLNHDAMYWYRQDPGQGLRLIYYSQIVNDFQKGDIAEGYSVSREKKESFPLTVTSAQKNPTAFYLCASSIGGQGASYEQYFGPGTRLTVT.

The V call is TRBV11-3, the J call TRBJ2-3; 9 bases line up with TRBD2. From germline, CDR1 is SGHNT and CDR2 YENEEA. Trimming removed 5 bases from V and 1 base from J; junction bases left unmatched: 4. This CDR3 contains 15 residues. CDR3: CASSQRLAGTDTQYF. DNA for the CDR3: TGTGCCAGCAGCCAGAGACTAGCGGGCACAGATACGCAGTATTTT.